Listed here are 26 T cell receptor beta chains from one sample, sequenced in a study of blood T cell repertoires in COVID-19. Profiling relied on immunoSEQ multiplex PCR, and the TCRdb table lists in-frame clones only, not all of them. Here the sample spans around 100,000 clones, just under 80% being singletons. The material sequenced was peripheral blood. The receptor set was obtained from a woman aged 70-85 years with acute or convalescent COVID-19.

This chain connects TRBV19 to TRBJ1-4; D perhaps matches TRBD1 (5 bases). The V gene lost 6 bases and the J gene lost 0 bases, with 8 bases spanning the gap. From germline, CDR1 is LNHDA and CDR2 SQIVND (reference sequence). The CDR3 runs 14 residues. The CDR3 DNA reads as TGTGCCAGTAGAGGGGATCCAACTAATGAAAAACTGTTTTTT. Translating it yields CASRGDPTNEKLFF.

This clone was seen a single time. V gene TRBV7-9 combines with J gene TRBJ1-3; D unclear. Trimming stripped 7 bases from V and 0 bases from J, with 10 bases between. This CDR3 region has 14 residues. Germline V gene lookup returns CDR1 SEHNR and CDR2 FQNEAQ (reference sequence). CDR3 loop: CASTPAASGNTIYF. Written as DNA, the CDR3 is TGTGCCAGCACCCCCGCGGCCTCTGGAAACACCATATATTTT.

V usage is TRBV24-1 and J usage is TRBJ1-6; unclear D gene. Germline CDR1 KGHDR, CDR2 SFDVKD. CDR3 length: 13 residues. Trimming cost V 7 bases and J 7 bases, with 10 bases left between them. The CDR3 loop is CATSQAANSPLHF. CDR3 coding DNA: TGTGCCACCAGCCAAGCAGCGAATTCACCCCTCCACTTT.

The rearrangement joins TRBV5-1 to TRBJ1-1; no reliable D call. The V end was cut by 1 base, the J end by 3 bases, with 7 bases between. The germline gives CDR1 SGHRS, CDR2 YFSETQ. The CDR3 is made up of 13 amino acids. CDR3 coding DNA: TGCGCCAGCAGCTTGACAGCGGACACTGAAGCTTTCTTT. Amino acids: CASSLTADTEAFF.

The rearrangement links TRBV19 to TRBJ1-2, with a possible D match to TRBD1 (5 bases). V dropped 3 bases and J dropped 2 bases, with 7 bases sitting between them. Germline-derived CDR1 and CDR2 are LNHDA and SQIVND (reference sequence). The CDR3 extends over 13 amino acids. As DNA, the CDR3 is TGTGCCAGTAGTATGGACAAAAACTATGGCTACACCTTC. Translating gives CASSMDKNYGYTF. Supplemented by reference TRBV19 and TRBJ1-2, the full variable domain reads DGGITQSPKYLFRKEGQNVTLSCEQNLNHDAMYWYRQDPGQGLRLIYYSQIVNDFQKGDIAEGYSVSREKKESFPLTVTSAQKNPTAFYLCASSMDKNYGYTFGSGTRLTVV.

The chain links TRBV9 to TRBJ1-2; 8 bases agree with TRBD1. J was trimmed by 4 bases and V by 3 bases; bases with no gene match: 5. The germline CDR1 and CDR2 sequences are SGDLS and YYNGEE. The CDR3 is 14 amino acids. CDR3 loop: CASSAQGGGYGYTF. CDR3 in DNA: TGTGCCAGCAGCGCACAGGGGGGGGGCTATGGCTACACCTTC.

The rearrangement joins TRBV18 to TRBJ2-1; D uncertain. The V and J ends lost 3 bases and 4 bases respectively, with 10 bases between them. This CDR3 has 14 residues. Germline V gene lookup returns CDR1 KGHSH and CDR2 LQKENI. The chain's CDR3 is CASSPESQYNEQFF. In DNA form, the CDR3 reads TGTGCCAGCTCACCCGAGTCACAGTACAATGAGCAGTTCTTC.

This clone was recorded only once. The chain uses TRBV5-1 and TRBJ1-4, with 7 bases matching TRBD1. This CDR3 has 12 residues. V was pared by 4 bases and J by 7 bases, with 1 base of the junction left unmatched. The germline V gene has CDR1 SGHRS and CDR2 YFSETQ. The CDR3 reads CASSGDSEKLFF. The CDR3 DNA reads TGCGCCAGCAGCGGGGACAGTGAAAAACTGTTTTTT.

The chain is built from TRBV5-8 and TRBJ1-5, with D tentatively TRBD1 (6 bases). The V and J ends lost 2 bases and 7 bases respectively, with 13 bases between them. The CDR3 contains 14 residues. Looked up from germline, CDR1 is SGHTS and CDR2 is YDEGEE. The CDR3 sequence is CASSFDRGGQPQHF. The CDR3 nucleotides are TGTGCCAGCAGCTTTGATAGGGGGGGCCAGCCCCAGCATTTT.

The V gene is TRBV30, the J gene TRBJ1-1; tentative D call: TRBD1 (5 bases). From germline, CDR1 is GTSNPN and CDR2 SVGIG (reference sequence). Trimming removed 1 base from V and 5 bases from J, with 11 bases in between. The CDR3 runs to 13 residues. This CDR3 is CAWSDGGWTEAFF. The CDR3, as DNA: TGTGCCTGGAGTGACGGGGGATGGACTGAAGCTTTCTTT.

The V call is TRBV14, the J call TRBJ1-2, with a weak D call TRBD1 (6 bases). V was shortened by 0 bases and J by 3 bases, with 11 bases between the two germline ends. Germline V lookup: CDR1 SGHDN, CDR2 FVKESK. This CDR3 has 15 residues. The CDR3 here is CASSQDLQGHYGYTF. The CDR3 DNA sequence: TGTGCCAGCAGCCAAGACCTACAGGGCCACTATGGCTACACCTTC.

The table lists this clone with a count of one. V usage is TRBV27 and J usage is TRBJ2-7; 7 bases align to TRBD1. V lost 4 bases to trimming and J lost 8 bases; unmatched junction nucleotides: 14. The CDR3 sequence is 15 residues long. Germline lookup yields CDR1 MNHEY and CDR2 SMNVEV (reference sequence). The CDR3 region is CASSSPDRSPLKQYF. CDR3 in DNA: TGTGCCAGCAGTTCCCCGGACAGGTCCCCCCTGAAGCAGTACTTC.

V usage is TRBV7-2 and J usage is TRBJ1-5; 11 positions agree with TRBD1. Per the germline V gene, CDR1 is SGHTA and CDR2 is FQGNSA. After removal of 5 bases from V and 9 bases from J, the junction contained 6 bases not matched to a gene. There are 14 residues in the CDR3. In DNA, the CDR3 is TGTGCCAGCAGCCAGGGACAGGGGGTCTCGCCCCAGCATTTT. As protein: CASSQGQGVSPQHF.

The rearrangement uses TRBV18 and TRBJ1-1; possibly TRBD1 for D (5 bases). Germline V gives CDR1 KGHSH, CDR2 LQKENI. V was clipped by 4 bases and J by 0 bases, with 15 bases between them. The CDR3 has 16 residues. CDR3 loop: CASSLGHSRVNTEAFF. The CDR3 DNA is TGTGCCAGCTCACTGGGTCATTCCAGGGTGAACACTGAAGCTTTCTTT.

The CDR3 here is CASSETGEAYEQYF. The CDR3 DNA sequence: TGTGCCAGCAGCGAGACGGGAGAAGCCTACGAGCAGTACTTC. The rearrangement uses TRBV13 and TRBJ2-7; TRBD2 might be the D (6 bases). The CDR3 runs 14 residues. Trimming took off 5 bases at V and 2 bases at J, with 13 bases between the two ends. Looked up from germline, CDR1 is PRHDT and CDR2 is FYEKMQ (reference sequence). The variable domain in full, completed from reference TRBV13 and TRBJ2-7, reads AAGVIQSPRHLIKEKRETATLKCYPIPRHDTVYWYQQGPGQDPQFLISFYEKMQSDKGSIPDRFSAQQFSDYHSELNMSSLELGDSALYFCASSETGEAYEQYFGPGTRLTVT.

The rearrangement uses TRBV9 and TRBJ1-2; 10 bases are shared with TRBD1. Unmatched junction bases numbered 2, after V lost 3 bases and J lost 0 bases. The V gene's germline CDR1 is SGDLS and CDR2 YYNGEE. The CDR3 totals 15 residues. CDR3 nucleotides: TGTGCCAGCAGCGCAGGACAGGGGGCTAACTATGGCTACACCTTC. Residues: CASSAGQGANYGYTF.

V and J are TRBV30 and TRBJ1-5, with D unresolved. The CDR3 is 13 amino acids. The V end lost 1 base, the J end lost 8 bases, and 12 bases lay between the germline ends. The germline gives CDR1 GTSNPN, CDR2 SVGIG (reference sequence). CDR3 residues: CAWSGQTEEPQHF. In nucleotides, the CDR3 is TGTGCCTGGAGTGGGCAGACCGAGGAGCCCCAGCATTTT.

CDR3 in amino acids: CASSETGLGNQPQHF. DNA of the CDR3: TGTGCCAGTAGTGAAACAGGGTTGGGCAATCAGCCCCAGCATTTT. This chain uses TRBV19 with TRBJ1-5; TRBD1 might be the D (6 bases). V lost 5 bases and J 2 bases, leaving 13 bases between the germline ends. CDR3 length: 15 amino acids. The germline V gene encodes CDR1 LNHDA and CDR2 SQIVND (reference sequence).

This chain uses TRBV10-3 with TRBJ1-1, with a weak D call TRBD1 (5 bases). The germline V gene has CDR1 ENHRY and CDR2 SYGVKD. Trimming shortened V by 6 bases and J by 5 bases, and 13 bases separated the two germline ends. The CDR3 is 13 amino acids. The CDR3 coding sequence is TGTGCCATCAGCGGGGGGGAGAAGACTGAAGCTTTCTTT. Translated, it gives CAISGGEKTEAFF.

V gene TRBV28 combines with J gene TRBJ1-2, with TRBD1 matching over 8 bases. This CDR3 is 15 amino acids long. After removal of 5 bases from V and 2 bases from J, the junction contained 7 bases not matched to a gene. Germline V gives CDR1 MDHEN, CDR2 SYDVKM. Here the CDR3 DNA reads TGTGCCAGCAGTAGGTACCAGGGGGCGAACTATGGCTACACCTTC. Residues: CASSRYQGANYGYTF.

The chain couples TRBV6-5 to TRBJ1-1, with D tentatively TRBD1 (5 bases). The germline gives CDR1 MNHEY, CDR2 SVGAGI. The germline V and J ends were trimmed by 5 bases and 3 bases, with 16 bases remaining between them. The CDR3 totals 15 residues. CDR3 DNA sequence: TGTGCCAGCAGTCCCAATGCCGGAGGGGACACTGAAGCTTTCTTT. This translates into CASSPNAGGDTEAFF.

CDR3: CAWNEAIQETQYF. The CDR3 coding sequence is TGTGCCTGGAATGAAGCAATCCAAGAGACCCAGTACTTC. The chain employs TRBV30 and TRBJ2-5; D not certain. V was trimmed by 4 bases and J by 1 base, leaving 10 bases between them. The CDR3 runs to 13 residues. Per germline, CDR1 GTSNPN and CDR2 SVGIG (reference sequence).

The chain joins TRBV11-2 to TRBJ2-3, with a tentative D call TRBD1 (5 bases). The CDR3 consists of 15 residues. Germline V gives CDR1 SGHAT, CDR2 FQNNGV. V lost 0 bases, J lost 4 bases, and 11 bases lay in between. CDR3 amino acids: CASSLDQGAADTQYF. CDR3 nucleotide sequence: TGTGCCAGCAGCTTAGACCAGGGTGCGGCAGATACGCAGTATTTT.

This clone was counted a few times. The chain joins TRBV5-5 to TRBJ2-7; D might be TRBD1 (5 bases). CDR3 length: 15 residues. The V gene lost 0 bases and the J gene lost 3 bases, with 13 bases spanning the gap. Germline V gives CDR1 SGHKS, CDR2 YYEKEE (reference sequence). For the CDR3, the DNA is TGTGCCAGCAGCTTGGCTGCGACAGCGATCTACGAGCAGTACGTC. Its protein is CASSLAATAIYEQYV.

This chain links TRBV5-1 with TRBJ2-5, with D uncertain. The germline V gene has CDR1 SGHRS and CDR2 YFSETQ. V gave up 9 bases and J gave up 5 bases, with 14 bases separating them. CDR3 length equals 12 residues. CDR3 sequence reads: CATSADSETQYF. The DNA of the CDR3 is TGCGCCACCTCGGCGGATTCGGAGACCCAGTACTTC.

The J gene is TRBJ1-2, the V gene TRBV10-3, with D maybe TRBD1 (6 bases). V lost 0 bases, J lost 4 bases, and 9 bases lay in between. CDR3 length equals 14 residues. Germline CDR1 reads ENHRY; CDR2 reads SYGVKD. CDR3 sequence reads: CAISESRTVYGYTF. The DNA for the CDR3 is TGTGCCATCAGTGAGTCGCGGACAGTCTATGGCTACACCTTC.